This TCR beta chain emerged from a study of blood T cell repertoires in COVID-19. Background on the study: T cells, B-cell-depleted T cells, or PBMCs supplied cDNA or gDNA.

The V segment lost 2 bases and the J segment 5 bases; nucleotides outside the gene matches: 12. This CDR3 is 17 amino acids long. The germline V gene encodes CDR1 LGHNA and CDR2 YSLEER. Here immunoSEQ multiplex PCR was the method, and the copy in TCRdb shows in-frame clones only, minus some. The data contain under 300,000 clones, roughly 84% of them singletons. Sequenced input: peripheral blood. The sequence was collected from a middle-aged woman who had recovered from COVID-19. V is TRBV4-3 and J is TRBJ1-1; 9 bases line up with TRBD1. The CDR3 nucleotides are TGCGCCAGCAGCCAAACTATCTGGACAGGGGCCGATACTGAAGCTTTCTTT. As protein: CASSQTIWTGADTEAFF.